This TCR beta chain stems from a study of blood T cell repertoires in COVID-19. Study as a whole: Italy, Spain and the United States were the sources of the convalescent and acute COVID-19 samples. PBMCs, B-cell-depleted T cells, or T cells were the source of the cDNA or gDNA that made up the material.

CDR3 length equals 16 residues. V shed 6 bases and J 9 bases; nucleotides not matched to a gene: 11. Germline V gene lookup returns CDR1 PRHDT and CDR2 FYEKMQ (reference sequence). Only in-frame clones appear in the TCRdb table, and some are missing; sequencing was by immunoSEQ multiplex PCR. Of over 150,000 clones listed, nearly 90% are singletons. Sequenced material: peripheral blood. The chain carries TRBV13 and TRBJ2-1; 13 bases align to TRBD2. The TCR comes from a young man who had recovered from COVID-19. This chain's CDR3 is CASRPRGLAGEGEQFF. CDR3 DNA sequence: TGTGCCAGCAGACCCCGAGGACTAGCGGGAGAGGGTGAGCAGTTCTTC.